These 20 T cell receptor beta chains were sequenced from one sample in a study of cytomegalovirus exposure and HLA in healthy donors. The PCR had 60 Vbeta and 13 Jbeta primers. Measured with immunoSEQ multiplex PCR; TCRdb has only the in-frame clones, and not every one. The sample holds some 190,000 clones, 80% seen once. Sequenced: PBMCs. The receptors were gathered from a woman aged 30 to 39 in good health and CMV-seronegative.

The V call is TRBV7-6, the J call TRBJ2-7; TRBD1 matches at 7 bases. Trimming at V came to 0 bases and at J to 2 bases, leaving 4 bases not matched to a gene. This CDR3 contains 15 residues. Per the germline V gene, CDR1 is SGHVS and CDR2 is FNYEAQ. The CDR3 nucleotides are TGTGCCAGCAGCTTAGCGATGGACAGGACCTACGAGCAGTACTTC. This sequence encodes CASSLAMDRTYEQYF.

The gene calls are TRBV9 and TRBJ1-2; no clear D. Between the trimmed V and J ends, which lost 0 bases and 6 bases, there was a span of 18 bases. This CDR3 spans 16 amino acids. The germline V gene encodes CDR1 SGDLS and CDR2 YYNGEE. The chain's CDR3 is CASSVDPSGVGDGYTF. DNA for the CDR3: TGTGCCAGCAGCGTAGATCCCAGCGGAGTCGGGGATGGCTACACCTTC.

This clone showed up just once. The V and J genes are TRBV7-9 and TRBJ1-2; 8 positions agree with TRBD1. The germline CDR1 and CDR2 sequences are SEHNR and FQNEAQ (reference sequence). CDR3 size: 14 residues. V shed 2 bases and J 6 bases; nucleotides not matched to a gene: 5. In DNA form, the CDR3 reads TGTGCCAGCAGCTTACGACAGGGGACTGATGGCTACACCTTC. As protein: CASSLRQGTDGYTF.

The rearrangement joins TRBV5-4 to TRBJ2-7; 10 bases fit TRBD1. Germline V CDR1 and CDR2: SGHNT, YYREEE (reference sequence). There are 14 residues in the CDR3. Germline trimming cut 5 bases from V and 7 bases from J; bases unmatched to any gene: 9. The CDR3 region is CASSFDRGLREQYF. DNA for the CDR3: TGTGCCAGCAGTTTTGACAGGGGGCTGCGGGAGCAGTACTTC.

V usage is TRBV7-2 and J usage is TRBJ2-2; the D gene is possibly TRBD1 (6 bases). The germline gives CDR1 SGHTA, CDR2 FQGNSA. Trimming took 1 base from V and 1 from J, leaving 7 bases between them. The CDR3 length is 15 residues. In nucleotides, the CDR3 is TGTGCCAGCAGCTTAGGGACAGTGAACACCGGGGAGCTGTTTTTT. Protein: CASSLGTVNTGELFF.

This clone was seen only once. The chain has TRBV5-1 and TRBJ2-7; 8 nucleotides agree with TRBD2. Trimming removed 7 bases from V and 3 bases from J; junction bases left unmatched: 12. The germline V gene has CDR1 SGHRS and CDR2 YFSETQ. The CDR3 has 15 residues. The CDR3 DNA follows: TGCGCCAGCTCACCCTCTGGCGGGGGGCTCTACGAGCAGTACTTC. Translating it yields CASSPSGGGLYEQYF.

The CDR3 region is CASSPRQGGGYGYTF. The CDR3 bases are TGTGCCAGCAGCCCAAGACAGGGGGGAGGATATGGCTACACCTTC. The chain carries TRBV7-3 and TRBJ1-2; 9 bases agree with TRBD1. V shed 5 bases, J shed 5 bases, and the junction held 9 bases outside the gene matches. This CDR3 has 15 amino acids. Germline V lookup: CDR1 SGHTA, CDR2 FQGTGA.

This sequence joins TRBV10-2 and TRBJ1-4; D uncertain. The germline CDR1 and CDR2 sequences are WSHSY and SAAADI. The CDR3 spans 13 residues. V dropped 6 bases and J dropped 4 bases, with 9 bases sitting between them. CDR3 sequence reads: CASRDGVNEKLFF. In nucleotides, the CDR3 is TGCGCCAGCAGGGACGGGGTTAATGAAAAACTGTTTTTT.

This clone was found a few times. The rearrangement uses TRBV7-2 and TRBJ2-1; the D is unclear. The CDR3 covers 14 residues. Germline V gives CDR1 SGHTA, CDR2 FQGNSA. With 2 bases removed from V and 0 bases from J, the gap between germline ends came to 5 bases. The CDR3 DNA sequence: TGTGCCAGCAGCTTAACTAACTCCTACAATGAGCAGTTCTTC. Protein: CASSLTNSYNEQFF.

This clone was picked up a small number of times. The chain joins TRBV6-5 to TRBJ1-6; 7 bases line up with TRBD1. CDR1 and CDR2 from the germline V gene are MNHEY and SVGAGI. J lost 9 bases, V lost 2 bases, and 4 bases had no gene match. CDR3 length equals 14 residues. CDR3 bases: TGTGCCAGCAGTTACACAGGGGTTCGTTCACCCCTCCACTTT. Translation: CASSYTGVRSPLHF.

The rearrangement uses TRBV2 and TRBJ2-1; TRBD1 aligns across 10 bases. This CDR3 is 14 amino acids long. V lost 11 bases and J lost 8; bases outside the gene matches: 12. CDR1 and CDR2 from the germline V gene are SNHLY and FYNNEI. The CDR3 reads CAGSGQGGTHEQFF. DNA of the CDR3: TGTGCCGGGTCAGGACAGGGGGGTACACATGAGCAGTTCTTC. The variable domain in full, with the rest retrieved from reference TRBV2 and TRBJ2-1, is EPEVTQTPSHQVTQMGQEVILRCVPISNHLYFYWYRQILGQKVEFLVSFYNNEISEKSEIFDDQFSVERPDGSNFTLKIRSTKLEDSAMYFCAGSGQGGTHEQFFGPGTRLTVL.

The chain employs TRBV7-2 and TRBJ2-2; unclear D gene. The germline V and J ends were trimmed by 6 bases and 2 bases, with 4 bases remaining between them. The germline gives CDR1 SGHTA, CDR2 FQGNSA. CDR3 length: 12 amino acids. CDR3 DNA sequence: TGTGCCAGCAGGCTAAACACCGGGGAGCTGTTTTTT. Protein: CASRLNTGELFF. Filled out from reference TRBV7-2 and TRBJ2-2, the complete variable domain reads GAGVSQSPSNKVTEKGKDVELRCDPISGHTALYWYRQSLGQGLEFLIYFQGNSAPDKSGLPSDRFSAERTGGSVSTLTIQRTQQEDSAVYLCASRLNTGELFFGEGSRLTVL.

This clone was counted a single time. The chain carries TRBV7-7 and TRBJ2-2; TRBD2 might be the D (6 bases). The length of the CDR3 is 12 residues. Looked up from germline, CDR1 is SSHAT and CDR2 is FNYEAQ (reference sequence). CDR3 region: CASGWRAGELFF. For the CDR3, the DNA is TGTGCTAGCGGATGGCGGGCCGGGGAGCTGTTTTTT.

This clone was seen a handful of times. V usage is TRBV7-3 and J usage is TRBJ2-1; a weak D match, TRBD1 (6 bases). The V and J ends lost 6 bases and 5 bases respectively, with 11 bases between them. This CDR3 contains 13 residues. Germline assignment: CDR1 SGHTA and CDR2 FQGTGA. The CDR3: CASSPGANNEQFF. The CDR3 DNA is TGTGCCAGCAGTCCAGGGGCTAACAATGAGCAGTTCTTC.

CDR3 residues: CASSPQRSPNQPQHF. CDR3 coding DNA: TGTGCCAGCTCACCACAGCGATCGCCCAATCAGCCCCAGCATTTT. The chain employs TRBV18 and TRBJ1-5; no firm D call. Trimming took off 1 base at V and 3 bases at J, with 10 bases between the two ends. Germline-derived CDR1 and CDR2 are KGHSH and LQKENI. The CDR3 loop spans 15 amino acids.

This clone was observed a few times. Germline is not matched at one junction end, which may reflect a read error. The chain links TRBV7-7 to TRBJ2-1; tentative D call: TRBD1 (5 bases). The CDR3 totals 14 residues. Germline V gives CDR1 SSHAT, CDR2 FNYEAQ (reference sequence). CDR3 amino acids: CASSLGQGWGEQFF. The CDR3 DNA follows: TGTGCTAGCAGCTTAGGGCAGGGATGGGGTGAGCAGTTCTTC.

The table lists this clone with a few counts. The V and J genes are TRBV27 and TRBJ1-1; TRBD1 agrees at 8 bases. This CDR3 spans 14 amino acids. V shed 3 bases, J shed 2 bases, and the junction held 2 bases outside the gene matches. Germline V lookup: CDR1 MNHEY, CDR2 SMNVEV (reference sequence). The CDR3 DNA is TGTGCCAGCAGTTTGGGGACAGGTAACACTGAAGCTTTCTTT. Encoded protein: CASSLGTGNTEAFF.

The chain recombines TRBV2 with TRBJ2-1, with 9 bases identical to TRBD2. The CDR3 is made up of 16 amino acids. V shed 7 bases and J 7 bases; nucleotides not matched to a gene: 14. Per germline, CDR1 SNHLY and CDR2 FYNNEI. The CDR3 reads CASKGLISGGTNEQFF. The CDR3 bases are TGTGCCAGCAAAGGACTTATAAGCGGGGGGACGAATGAGCAGTTCTTC. Full variable domain (missing parts from reference TRBV2 and TRBJ2-1): EPEVTQTPSHQVTQMGQEVILRCVPISNHLYFYWYRQILGQKVEFLVSFYNNEISEKSEIFDDQFSVERPDGSNFTLKIRSTKLEDSAMYFCASKGLISGGTNEQFFGPGTRLTVL.

The V and J genes are TRBV6-5 and TRBJ1-1; maybe TRBD1 (5 bases). V was shortened by 5 bases and J by 10 bases, with 17 bases between the two germline ends. This CDR3 comprises 13 residues. Germline CDR1 reads MNHEY; CDR2 reads SVGAGI. CDR3 loop: CASSTTVGFGAFF. CDR3 in DNA: TGTGCCAGCAGTACGACAGTGGGGTTCGGAGCTTTCTTT.

Points on this clone: Here the CDR3 omits its conserved ending phenylalanine or tryptophan, so a read error is the likely source. The rearrangement links TRBV29-1 to TRBJ1-1; 9 nucleotides align to TRBD1. The germline V gene encodes CDR1 SQVTM and CDR2 ANQGSEA. This CDR3 contains 13 residues. V was clipped by 5 bases and J by 4 bases; unmatched bases: 5. For the CDR3, the DNA is TGCAGCGTTCATGGACAGGGGACCACTGAAGCTTTCGTT. Translating gives CSVHGQGTTEAFV.